Listed below are T cell receptor beta chains from one sample, sequenced in a study of shared clonotypes between healthy human individuals. Measured with immunoSEQ multiplex PCR; TCRdb has only the in-frame clones, and not every one. The repertoire has roughly 2,300,000 clones, approximately 90% of them found once; the top ten carry 0.3% to 0.4%. Sample: naive CD4+ T cells from PBMCs. Receptors originate from a man between 18 and 35 years old in good health. Some clones in this sample may be carry-over from other donors' samples. CDR3s include the opening cysteine and the closing phenylalanine or tryptophan. A D gene is named only where the DNA matches it firmly. Expanded clones get a size class; other rows say once, few or many, or leave the size out.

D gene: -; V gene: TRBV5-1; clone size: -; J gene: TRBJ2-2; CDR3 protein: CASSLGREKAGELFF; CDR3 DNA: TGCGCCAGCAGCTTGGGTCGGGAGAAGGCCGGGGAGCTGTTTTTT
D gene: -; V gene: TRBV2; clone size: once; J gene: TRBJ2-2; CDR3 protein: CASKLSGNTGELFF; CDR3 DNA: TGTGCCAGTAAGCTGTCAGGGAACACCGGGGAGCTGTTTTTT
D gene: -; V gene: TRBV5-1; clone size: -; J gene: TRBJ2-7; CDR3 protein: CASSLVLGSYEQYF; CDR3 DNA: TGCGCCAGCAGCTTGGTACTGGGCTCCTACGAGCAGTACTTC
D gene: -; V gene: TRBV4-1; clone size: -; J gene: TRBJ2-2; CDR3 protein: CASSRMRGSGELFF; CDR3 DNA: TGCGCCAGCAGCCGAATGCGGGGTTCTGGGGAGCTGTTTTTT
D gene: TRBD1; V gene: TRBV11-2; clone size: -; J gene: TRBJ2-7; CDR3 protein: CASSPSRTGASYEQYF; CDR3 DNA: TGTGCCAGCAGCCCAAGCAGGACAGGGGCCTCCTACGAGCAGTACTTC
D gene: -; V gene: TRBV6-5; clone size: -; J gene: TRBJ2-2; CDR3 protein: CASSYFWEGDTGELFF; CDR3 DNA: TGTGCCAGCAGTTACTTTTGGGAGGGGGATACCGGGGAGCTGTTTTTT
D gene: -; V gene: TRBV9; clone size: -; J gene: TRBJ2-3; CDR3 protein: CASSAGPGDTQYF; CDR3 DNA: TGTGCCAGCAGCGCTGGTCCGGGGGATACGCAGTATTTT
D gene: -; V gene: TRBV5-1; clone size: -; J gene: TRBJ2-3; CDR3 protein: CASSSLTDTQYF; CDR3 DNA: TGCGCCAGCAGCTCACTCACAGATACGCAGTATTTT
D gene: -; V gene: TRBV28; clone size: -; J gene: TRBJ2-7; CDR3 protein: CASITGSSYEQYF; CDR3 DNA: TGTGCCAGCATCACAGGAAGCTCCTACGAGCAGTACTTC
D gene: TRBD2; V gene: TRBV5-6; clone size: -; J gene: TRBJ2-7; CDR3 protein: CASIRSGSDPSYEQYF; CDR3 DNA: TGTGCCAGCATTCGAAGCGGGAGCGACCCTTCCTACGAGCAGTACTTC
D gene: -; V gene: TRBV12-5; clone size: -; J gene: TRBJ2-7; CDR3 protein: CASGLTDLSGLAYEQYF; CDR3 DNA: TGTGCTAGTGGTTTGACGGATCTGAGCGGGCTAGCCTACGAGCAGTACTTC
D gene: -; V gene: TRBV6-1; clone size: -; J gene: TRBJ2-1; CDR3 protein: CASSEAPGLGEQFF; CDR3 DNA: TGTGCCAGCAGTGAAGCCCCGGGCCTTGGTGAGCAGTTCTTC
D gene: -; V gene: TRBV28; clone size: -; J gene: TRBJ1-4; CDR3 protein: CASQGAALNEKLFF; CDR3 DNA: TGTGCCAGCCAGGGTGCCGCTCTCAATGAAAAACTGTTTTTT
D gene: TRBD1; V gene: TRBV2; clone size: -; J gene: TRBJ1-2; CDR3 protein: CASSPGQKGGGYTF; CDR3 DNA: TGTGCCAGCAGTCCGGGACAGAAGGGTGGTGGCTACACCTTC
D gene: -; V gene: TRBV7-9; clone size: -; J gene: TRBJ2-7; CDR3 protein: CASSPDIPREQYF; CDR3 DNA: TGTGCCAGCAGCCCCGACATTCCAAGAGAGCAGTACTTC
D gene: TRBD1; V gene: TRBV11-3; clone size: -; J gene: TRBJ1-4; CDR3 protein: CASSRRDRGAPTNEKLFF; CDR3 DNA: TGTGCCAGCAGCCGCCGGGACAGGGGGGCTCCAACTAATGAAAAACTGTTTTTT
D gene: -; V gene: TRBV30; clone size: -; J gene: TRBJ1-1; CDR3 protein: CAGRGGTRNTEAFF; CDR3 DNA: TGTGCCGGGAGGGGGGGGACTAGGAACACTGAAGCTTTCTTT
D gene: TRBD1; V gene: TRBV6-1; clone size: -; J gene: TRBJ1-2; CDR3 protein: CASSEALGQGYGYTF; CDR3 DNA: TGTGCCAGCAGTGAAGCGTTAGGACAGGGCTATGGCTACACCTTC
D gene: -; V gene: TRBV7-3; clone size: -; J gene: TRBJ2-1; CDR3 protein: CASSLTGNSYNEQFF; CDR3 DNA: TGTGCCAGCAGCTTAACGGGGAACTCCTACAATGAGCAGTTCTTC
D gene: -; V gene: TRBV5-4; clone size: -; J gene: TRBJ1-1; CDR3 protein: CASSLGPRMATYTEAFF; CDR3 DNA: TGTGCCAGCAGCTTGGGGCCCCGAATGGCCACTTACACTGAAGCTTTCTTT
D gene: -; V gene: TRBV19; clone size: -; J gene: TRBJ1-3; CDR3 protein: CASSIIGQGGLSKGNTIYF; CDR3 DNA: TGTGCCAGTAGTATCATCGGGCAGGGCGGCCTTTCGAAAGGAAACACCATATATTTT
D gene: -; V gene: TRBV10-3; clone size: -; J gene: TRBJ2-7; CDR3 protein: CAIRPTGGYEQYF; CDR3 DNA: TGTGCCATCAGGCCGACTGGAGGCTACGAGCAGTACTTC